The 3 T cell receptor beta chains in this list originate from one sample, sequenced in a study of blood T cell repertoires in COVID-19. The method was immunoSEQ multiplex PCR; TCRdb's version includes in-frame clones alone and lacks a portion of them. The sample holds about 500,000 clones, approximately 89% seen once. The sample was peripheral blood. The receptors derive from a man between 18 and 29 years old with COVID-19, enrolled during active disease.

The V gene is TRBV7-9, the J gene TRBJ1-6, with 7 bases matching TRBD1. The V gene end was trimmed by 5 bases and the J gene end by 9 bases; junction bases not matched to a gene: 13. CDR1 SEHNR and CDR2 FQNEAQ come from the germline V gene (reference sequence). CDR3 length equals 16 residues. CDR3 region: CASSASGWDRGSPLHF. The CDR3 DNA reads TGTGCCAGCAGCGCCTCAGGGTGGGACAGAGGTTCACCCCTCCACTTT.

This chain joins TRBV3-1 (or the pseudogene TRBV3-2) and TRBJ1-5; D uncertain. Trimming pared 1 base from V and 5 bases from J, leaving 6 bases between. The CDR3 is 13 residues long. Germline V CDR1 and CDR2: LGHDT, YNNKEL (reference sequence). For the CDR3, the DNA is TGTGCCAGCAGCCAAGGAGAATATCAGCCCCAGCATTTT. Translation gives CASSQGEYQPQHF.

This clone has more than one count but fewer than ten. The chain carries TRBV19 and TRBJ1-5; D remains unclear. The V and J ends lost 2 bases and 6 bases respectively, with 5 bases between them. Germline CDR1 reads LNHDA; CDR2 reads SQIVND (reference sequence). CDR3 length: 12 amino acids. The CDR3 reads CASSIRAQPQHF. The DNA of the CDR3 is TGTGCCAGTAGTATAAGAGCTCAGCCCCAGCATTTT. Together with reference TRBV19 and TRBJ1-5, the CDR3 gives the full variable domain: DGGITQSPKYLFRKEGQNVTLSCEQNLNHDAMYWYRQDPGQGLRLIYYSQIVNDFQKGDIAEGYSVSREKKESFPLTVTSAQKNPTAFYLCASSIRAQPQHFGDGTRLSIL.